This T cell receptor beta chain was obtained from a study of blood T cell repertoires in COVID-19. Looking at the study overall: Sources were T cells, B-cell-depleted T cells, or PBMCs; the material itself was cDNA or gDNA.

Germline V gives CDR1 SGHTA, CDR2 FQGNSA. The germline V and J ends were trimmed by 4 bases and 1 base, with 16 bases remaining between them. The CDR3 extends over 17 amino acids. Profiled with immunoSEQ multiplex PCR; TCRdb holds only in-frame clones, not every one. The repertoire includes some 380,000 clones, roughly 80% of them detected once, and 0.85% to 1.2% sits in the top ten. This chain connects TRBV7-2 to TRBJ2-2; D is possibly TRBD1 (5 bases). The sequence was collected from a human donor with acute or convalescent COVID-19. The donor label of this sample is uncertain. The sequencing input was peripheral blood. CDR3 nucleotides: TGTGCCAGCAGCTACGAGGTGGGGCGCCTGAACACCGGGGAGCTGTTTTTT. This sequence encodes CASSYEVGRLNTGELFF.